This T cell receptor (beta chain) derives from a study of CD8+ T cells in alopecia areata (dated by TCRdb to 2017 to 2018). Concerning the study at large: The treated patients took part in an open-label pilot trial in which moderate-to-severe alopecia areata was treated with oral tofacitinib at 5 to 10 mg twice daily. The RNA source kit depended on sample type: the PAXgene miRNA kit for fixed scalp, the miRNeasy kit for PBMCs, and the RNeasy kit for mouse skin. Tofacitinib was administered for 6 to 18 months, and 6 months of follow-up off drug were then conducted to assess delayed response and recurrence. On the human side, TCRbeta sequencing was run on scalp tissue and on sorted CD4+ and CD8+ peripheral blood T cells from healthy controls and from alopecia areata patients with either patchy or totalis/universalis disease. Biopsies were taken from tofacitinib-treated patients at baseline and again at 4 and 24 weeks into treatment, and several of those patients also had a later scalp biopsy. The SALT score, which quantifies the percentage of affected scalp surface area, was used to measure disease severity in treated patients. To study T cell clonal expansion in alopecia areata, the researchers applied high-throughput TCRbeta sequencing to both the C3H/HeJ mouse model and human patients. Scalp clonality was compared among normal scalp (n=4), patchy alopecia areata scalp (n=8), and alopecia totalis/universalis scalp (n=8). TCRbeta CDR3 regions were amplified by immunoSEQ multiplex PCR using 35 Vbeta forward and 13 Jbeta reverse primers.

CDR1 and CDR2, looked up from the germline V gene, are SNHLY and FYNNEI. The V and J ends are trimmed by 6 bases and 6 bases, leaving 15 bases between them. Spanning cysteine to phenylalanine, the CDR3 consists of 13 amino acids. CDR3 DNA only is kept here, 39 bases in frame from base 1. Of note for this clone: Its antigen remains undetermined. One base away there is no much larger clone; base qualities are not given.

This sample's time point label indicates: roughly 26 weeks on oral tofacitinib. The treatment or condition label for this specimen denotes: oral pan-JAK inhibitor, 5-10 mg twice daily. From alopecia areata patients, peripheral blood was collected along with lesional scalp punch biopsies. After PBMCs were isolated by density centrifugation and stained for CD3, CD4 and CD8, a FACSAria was used to sort CD4+ and CD8+ T cells. The library was made by the immunoSEQ multiplex PCR assay. For TCR sequencing, RNA was extracted from every sample and reverse transcribed into cDNA to serve as template. First-strand cDNA was synthesized with SuperScript III using a 2:1 mix of oligo-dT and random hexamers. Amplification bias was assessed with a synthetic immune receptor repertoire, and residual bias was removed computationally. The paper's processing steps were these. Raw reads were preprocessed for error removal, and CDR3 was defined according to IMGT conventions as running from the conserved cysteine to phenylalanine. To get clonality, Shannon entropy was normalized by log2 of the number of productive unique TCRs and the result was subtracted from 1. Scalp TCRbeta sequences were cross-referenced with sorted blood CD4 and CD8 repertoires so that the CD4 or CD8 identity of scalp clones could be inferred. TCRdb took over this immuneACCESS table, retaining in-frame rearrangements with V and J assigned. Such tables are incomplete; in checked studies, under half of the missing clones stem from an unresolved V gene, and the remainder is unexplained. V, J and clone size are those of that table, while D and trimming were read from the DNA. This sample is represented by over 150,000 clones; 53% of them were singletons. The top ten clonotypes cover 10% to 14% of the sample.

Findings and caveats that apply to the study as a whole: Tofacitinib significantly decreased scalp clonality and the number of expanded CD8+ clones among the top 100 scalp clones. Scalp TCR repertoire analysis is complicated because resident alphabeta T cells in normal human skin are also sequenced, whereas mouse skin is dominated by gammadelta T cells. Because the treated cohort was small and had only one nonresponder, larger studies are needed to examine links between baseline CD8+ expansion and response. Compared with mice, TCR sequences shared between patients were less clear, possibly partly because of HLA diversity across the patient population. During tofacitinib treatment, many expanded lesional clones stuck around in both scalp and blood, and this persistence may partly explain why relapse happens after treatment is stopped. Compared with normal scalp, lesional scalp had higher clonality and more expanded CD8+ clones, particularly in alopecia totalis/universalis, a pattern that suggests antigenic drive.

The receptor comes from a human donor with alopecia areata. The V and J segments used are TRBV2 and TRBJ2-7; the D gene is possibly TRBD1 or TRBD2, each agreeing over 6 bases. The material was CD8+ T cells sorted from blood, obtained at week 24, from a patient treated with tofacitinib. The CDR3 amino acid sequence is: CASSPGASFEQYF. In nucleotide form, the sequence is TGTGCCAGCAGCCCGGGGGCGAGTTTCGAGCAGTACTTC.